This TCR beta chain is drawn from a study of T cell repertoires and HLA-DP antigens. Whole-study context: DNA input averaged approximately 220 ng in sorted CD137+CD4+ and roughly 1,100 ng in pre-culture CD4+. Study-level results: Against one allele, clones undetected before culture averaged around 40%; against the other, approximately 51%.

CDR1 and CDR2 (germline): SGHVS, FQNEAQ. The J segment lost 6 bases and the V segment lost 5 bases, leaving 10 bases of the junction unmatched. CDR3 length: 16 amino acids. As for this clone: Antigen: not known.

Clones were read by immunoSEQ multiplex PCR, and TCRdb kept only the in-frame ones, dropping some. The data hold over 60,000 clones, with 80% observed a single time. V usage is TRBV7-8 and J usage is TRBJ2-1, with 10 nucleotides matching TRBD2. Specimen: CD4+ T cells from PBMCs. The TCR comes from a man aged 55 to 70 in good health and CMV-seronegative. CDR3 loop: CASSARLAGVSNEQFF. The CDR3 coding sequence is TGTGCCAGCAGCGCCCGGCTAGCGGGAGTGAGCAATGAGCAGTTCTTC. Full variable domain (missing parts from reference TRBV7-8 and TRBJ2-1): GAGVSQSPRYKVAKRGQDVALRCDPISGHVSLFWYQQALGQGPEFLTYFQNEAQLDKSGLPSDRFFAERPEGSVSTLKIQRTQQEDSAVYLCASSARLAGVSNEQFFGPGTRLTVL.